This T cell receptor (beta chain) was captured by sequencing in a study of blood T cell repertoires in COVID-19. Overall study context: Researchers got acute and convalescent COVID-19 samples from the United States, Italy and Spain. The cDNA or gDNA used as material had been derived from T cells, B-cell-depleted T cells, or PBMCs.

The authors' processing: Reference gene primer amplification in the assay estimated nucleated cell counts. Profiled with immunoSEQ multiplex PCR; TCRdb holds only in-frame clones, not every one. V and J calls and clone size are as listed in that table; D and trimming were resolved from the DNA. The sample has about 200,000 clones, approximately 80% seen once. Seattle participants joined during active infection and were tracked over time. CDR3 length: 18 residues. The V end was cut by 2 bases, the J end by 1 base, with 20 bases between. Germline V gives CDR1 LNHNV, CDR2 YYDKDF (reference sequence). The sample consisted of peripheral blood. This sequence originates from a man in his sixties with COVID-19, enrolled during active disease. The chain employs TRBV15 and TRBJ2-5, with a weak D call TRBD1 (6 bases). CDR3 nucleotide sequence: TGTGCCACCAGCAGATCTGCCTCTCTCCACAGGGCCCAAGAGACCCAGTACTTC. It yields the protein CATSRSASLHRAQETQYF.